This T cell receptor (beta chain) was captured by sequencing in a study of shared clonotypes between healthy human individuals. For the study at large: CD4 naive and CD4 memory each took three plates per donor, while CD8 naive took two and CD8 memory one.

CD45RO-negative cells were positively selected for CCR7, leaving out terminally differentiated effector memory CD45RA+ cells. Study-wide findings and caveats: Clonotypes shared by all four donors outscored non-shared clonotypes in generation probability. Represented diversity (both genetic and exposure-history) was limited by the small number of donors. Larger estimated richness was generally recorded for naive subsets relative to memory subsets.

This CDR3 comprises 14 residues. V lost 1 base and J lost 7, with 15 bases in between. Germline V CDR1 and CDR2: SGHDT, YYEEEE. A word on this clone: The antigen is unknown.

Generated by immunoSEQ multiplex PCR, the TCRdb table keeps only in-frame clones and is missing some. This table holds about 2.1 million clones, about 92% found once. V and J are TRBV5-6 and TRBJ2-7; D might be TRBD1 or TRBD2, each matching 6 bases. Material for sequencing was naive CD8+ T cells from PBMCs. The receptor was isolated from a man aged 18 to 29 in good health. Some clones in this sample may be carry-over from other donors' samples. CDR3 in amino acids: CASSLTGARWEQYF. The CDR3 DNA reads TGTGCCAGCAGCTTGACGGGGGCGCGGTGGGAGCAGTACTTC.